This T cell receptor beta chain was found in a study of cytomegalovirus exposure and HLA in healthy donors. V lost 0 bases and J 0 bases, leaving 10 bases between the germline ends. CDR1 and CDR2 from the germline V gene are SGDLS and YYNGEE. The CDR3 runs 17 residues. Researchers ran the PCR with 60 Vbeta and 13 Jbeta primers. Repertoires were generated with immunoSEQ multiplex PCR, while TCRdb's copy carries only in-frame clones and drops some. The sample lists 150,000 to 200,000 clones, just under 80% occurring once. This sequence originates from a woman between 35 and 50 years old in good health and CMV-seropositive. This sequence joins TRBV9 and TRBJ2-6; D is undetermined. Material for sequencing was PBMCs. The CDR3 here is CASSVELYDSGANVLTF. CDR3 coding DNA: TGTGCCAGCAGCGTAGAACTATATGACTCTGGGGCCAACGTCCTGACTTTC.